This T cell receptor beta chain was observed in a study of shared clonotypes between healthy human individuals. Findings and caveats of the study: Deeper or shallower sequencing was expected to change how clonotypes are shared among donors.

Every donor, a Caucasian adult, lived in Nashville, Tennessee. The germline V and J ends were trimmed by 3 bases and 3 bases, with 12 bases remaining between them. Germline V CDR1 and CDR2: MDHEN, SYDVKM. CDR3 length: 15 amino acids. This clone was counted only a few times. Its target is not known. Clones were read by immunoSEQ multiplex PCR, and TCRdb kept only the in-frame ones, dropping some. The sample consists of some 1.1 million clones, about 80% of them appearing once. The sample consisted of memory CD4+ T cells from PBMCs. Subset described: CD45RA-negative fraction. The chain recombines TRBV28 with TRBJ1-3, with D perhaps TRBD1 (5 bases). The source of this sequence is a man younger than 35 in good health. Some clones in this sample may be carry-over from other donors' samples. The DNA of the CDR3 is TGTGCCAGCAGTTTGTGGGGGTTAAGTGGAAACACCATATATTTT. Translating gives CASSLWGLSGNTIYF.